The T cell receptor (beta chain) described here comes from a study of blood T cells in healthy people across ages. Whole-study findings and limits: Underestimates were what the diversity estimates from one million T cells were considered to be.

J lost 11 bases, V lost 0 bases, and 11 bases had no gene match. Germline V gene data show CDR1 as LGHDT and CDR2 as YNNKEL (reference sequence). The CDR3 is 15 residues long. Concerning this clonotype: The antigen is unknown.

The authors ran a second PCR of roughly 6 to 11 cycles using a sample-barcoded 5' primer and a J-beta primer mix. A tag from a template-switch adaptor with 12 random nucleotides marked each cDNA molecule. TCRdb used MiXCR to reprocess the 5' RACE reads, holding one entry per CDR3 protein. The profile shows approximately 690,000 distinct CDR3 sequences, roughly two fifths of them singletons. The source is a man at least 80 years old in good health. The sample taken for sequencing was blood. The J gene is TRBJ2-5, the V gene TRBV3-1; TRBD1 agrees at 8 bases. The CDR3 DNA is TGTGCCAGCAGCCAAGATTCGACAGGGGAAAATGAGCAGTACTTC. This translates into CASSQDSTGENEQYF.